The subject of this entry is one T cell receptor beta chain. Its matching antigen is unknown. The entry originates in a study of T cells in Graves' hyperthyroidism and ophthalmopathy. General study findings and limits: A model of 13 V-J pairs discriminated ophthalmopathy from stable hyperthyroidism.

Diagnosis of hyperthyroidism was new in patients aged 18 to 65, and its duration was under 2 months. Uncontrolled infection, other autoimmune disease, pregnancy or lactation excluded patients. Germline V gives CDR1 MNHEY, CDR2 SVGAGI. Trimming stripped 0 bases from V and 6 bases from J, with 14 bases between. There are 16 residues in the CDR3. Authors of the study amplified TCR beta CDR3 regions from RNA transcripts. RT-PCR in the first round (using the HTBI primer set) targeted the TCR CDR3. TCRdb processed the multiplex PCR reads anew with MiXCR; each CDR3 protein has one entry. The sample includes a few hundred thousand distinct CDR3 sequences, around 20% of them seen just once.

The TCR originated in a man aged 18 to 30 with Graves' hyperthyroidism. The chain is built from TRBV6-5 and TRBJ2-2, with D tentatively TRBD1 (7 bases). The specimen was blood. The CDR3 region has the DNA TGTGCCAGCAGTTACTCCTGGGCAGGGGGGCCCGGGGAGCTGTTTTTT. The encoded protein is CASSYSWAGGPGELFF.